These 3 T cell receptor beta chains share one sample of origin, sequenced in a study of CD8+ T cells in alopecia areata. In each case, RNA was isolated and then reverse transcribed into cDNA as the sequencing template. TCRdb keeps only in-frame clones here, not all; method: immunoSEQ multiplex PCR. Of approximately 160,000 clones detected, less than 80% appear once; the ten largest clones hold 14%. Treatment denoted: oral pan-JAK inhibitor, 5-10 mg twice daily. This material consisted of CD4+ T cells sorted from blood, taken at week 24, from a patient treated with tofacitinib. These receptors all come from a human donor with alopecia areata.

The genes are TRBV29-1 and TRBJ1-4; the match to TRBD1 covers 9 bases. The CDR3 consists of 14 residues. The germline V gene has CDR1 SQVTM and CDR2 ANQGSEA. Losses at the gene ends were 7 bases for V and 4 bases for J; bases not matched to a gene: 7. The CDR3 nucleotides are TGCAGCGGTACCGGGACAGGGTTTAATGAAAAACTGTTTTTT. Amino acids: CSGTGTGFNEKLFF.

The V and J genes are TRBV30 and TRBJ1-2; no definite D call. Germline CDR1 reads GTSNPN; CDR2 reads SVGIG (reference sequence). The ends were cut back, 4 bases at V and 2 bases at J, with 8 bases in the middle. The CDR3 runs to 12 residues. The CDR3 loop reads CAWNIANYGYTF. The CDR3 coding sequence is TGTGCCTGGAACATTGCGAACTATGGCTACACCTTC.

This chain joins TRBV4-2 and TRBJ2-1; TRBD2 matches at 11 bases. CDR1 and CDR2 from the germline V gene are LGHNA and YNFKEQ. The CDR3 extends over 16 amino acids. V lost 1 base and J lost 8; bases outside the gene matches: 7. CDR3: CASSQGSGLAAYEQFF. The DNA of the CDR3 is TGTGCCAGCAGCCAAGGTTCGGGACTAGCGGCATATGAGCAGTTCTTC.